The present T cell receptor (beta chain) was sequenced within a study of blood T cell repertoires in COVID-19. Study summary: The cDNA or gDNA used as material had been derived from T cells, B-cell-depleted T cells, or PBMCs.

Profiled with immunoSEQ multiplex PCR; TCRdb holds only in-frame clones, not every one. The sample has about 220,000 clones, roughly 75% seen once. Germline V CDR1 and CDR2: SGHTS, YDEGEE. The CDR3 is 14 amino acids. V lost 6 bases and J lost 4; bases outside the gene matches: 5. This rearrangement joins TRBV5-8 to TRBJ2-1, with 9 bases aligning to TRBD1. This TCR was sampled from a woman in her 70s with acute or convalescent COVID-19. Sequencing input: peripheral blood. CDR3 sequence: CASTRDRVYNEQFF. The DNA for the CDR3 is TGTGCCAGCACCCGGGACAGGGTGTACAATGAGCAGTTCTTC.